Given below is one TCR beta chain in context. The antigen remains unidentified. These data belong to a study of T-cell reconstitution after alpha-beta-depleted transplantation in children. Germline CDR1 reads SGHVS; CDR2 reads FQNEAQ. V gave up 5 bases and J gave up 5 bases, with 18 bases separating them. The CDR3 sequence is 15 residues long. Study-level results: T cells produced anew were the main source of T-cell counts and diversity one year after transplant.

A TCRbeta library incorporating unique molecular identifiers was prepared. One entry per CDR3 protein results from TCRdb running MiXCR on the PCR reads. The sample gives roughly 310,000 distinct CDR3 sequences, approximately 20% of which show up once; approximately 11% is in the top ten. The sequence was collected from a male patient between 10 and 17 years old who had a stem cell transplant for acute lymphoblastic leukemia, so the T cells may come from the graft donor. The chain links TRBV7-8 to TRBJ1-2, with a possible D match to TRBD1 (6 bases). Material: PBMCs, mostly from graft donor cells, obtained 180 days after TCRalphabeta/CD19-depleted stem cell transplant. The CDR3 nucleotides read TGTGCCAGCAGCAAGACAGGCAACCTTAAGTATGGCTACACCTTC. It specifies CASSKTGNLKYGYTF.